The present T cell receptor beta chain was sequenced within a study of CD8 T cells in ankylosing spondylitis. This clonotype was recorded many times. Its matching antigen is unknown. Study-level findings and limits: CD8+ by phenotype, disease-linked clones were relatively rare in peripheral blood. Previous work reported some of these motif variants in the synovial fluid and blood of reactive arthritis.

Using its own MiXCR run on the 5' RACE reads, TCRdb lists one record per CDR3 protein. The data contain around 180,000 distinct CDR3 sequences, about an eighth of them singletons. V shed 2 bases and J shed 4 bases, with 9 bases lying between them. The CDR3 has 14 residues. This sequence joins TRBV12-3 or TRBV12-4 and TRBJ2-1; no definite D call. Sequences were obtained from blood, either unsorted or a sorted T cell fraction (not recorded which). The sequence came from a female donor with ankylosing spondylitis or in good health (not recorded which). The CDR3 DNA reads TGTGCCAGCAGTTTAAGCGCAGTTTACAATGAGCAGTTCTTC. As protein: CASSLSAVYNEQFF.